The 21 T cell receptor beta chains below were found in one sample sequenced in a study of blood T cell repertoires in COVID-19. Clones were read by immunoSEQ multiplex PCR, and TCRdb kept only the in-frame ones, dropping some. This sample has 98,000 or so clones, with about 86% found just once. The sample taken for sequencing was peripheral blood. These receptors all come from a woman aged 55 to 70 in a cohort sampled during active or convalescent COVID-19.

This clone showed up just once. The rearrangement uses TRBV9 and TRBJ2-3; D remains unclear. The CDR3 loop spans 15 amino acids. V lost 1 base and J 2 bases, leaving 11 bases between the germline ends. The V gene's germline CDR1 is SGDLS and CDR2 YYNGEE. The CDR3 protein is CASSVSTVYTDTQYF. CDR3 DNA sequence: TGTGCCAGCAGCGTATCCACAGTTTACACAGATACGCAGTATTTT.

This chain uses TRBV7-2 with TRBJ2-6, with D perhaps TRBD2 (6 bases). V was pared by 8 bases and J by 0 bases, with 20 bases between. The V gene's germline CDR1 is SGHTA and CDR2 FQGNSA. There are 18 residues in the CDR3. DNA for the CDR3: TGTGCCAGCCCCCCCCGGTACGGCGGGACCTCTGGGGCCAACGTCCTGACTTTC. Protein sequence: CASPPRYGGTSGANVLTF.

CDR3 DNA: TGTGCCAGCAGCTTGATTCTGCGCCGACAGGGGGCCGCTTCACCCCTCCACTTT. The encoded protein is CASSLILRRQGAASPLHF. This chain joins TRBV5-8 and TRBJ1-6; 10 bases are shared with TRBD1. V lost 1 base, J lost 9 bases, and 13 bases stayed unmatched. This CDR3 is 18 amino acids long. Germline values: CDR1 SGHTS, CDR2 YDEGEE.

The rearrangement joins TRBV21-1 to TRBJ1-6; the tabulated D call, TRBD1, remains unverified against the DNA. TRBV21-1 is a pseudogene locus. The CDR3 extends over 17 amino acids. CDR3 nucleotide sequence: TGTGCCAGCAGCGGCTTGGGACAGGGGTTAGATAATTCACCCCTCCACTTT. This sequence encodes CASSGLGQGLDNSPLHF.

This rearrangement joins TRBV5-4 to TRBJ1-6; 7 bases line up with TRBD1. J gave up 3 bases and V 1 base, and 1 base lay outside the gene matches. CDR1 and CDR2 (germline): SGHNT, YYREEE (reference sequence). CDR3 length: 15 amino acids. CDR3 loop: CASSLSGGYNSPLHF. CDR3 nucleotide sequence: TGTGCCAGCAGCTTGTCAGGGGGCTATAATTCACCCCTCCACTTT.

This clone was recorded only once. The chain employs TRBV19 and TRBJ2-1; D is perhaps TRBD2 (5 bases). In germline, CDR1 is LNHDA, CDR2 SQIVND (reference sequence). The CDR3 totals 15 residues. V gave up 6 bases and J gave up 9 bases, with 21 bases separating them. CDR3: CASRAGTMSSSEQFF. The CDR3 nucleotides are TGTGCCAGTAGGGCGGGTACAATGAGCAGTTCTGAGCAGTTCTTC.

The chain has TRBV19 and TRBJ1-6; TRBD1 agrees at 9 bases. Germline assignment: CDR1 LNHDA and CDR2 SQIVND (reference sequence). V shed 7 bases, J shed 10 bases, and the junction held 8 bases outside the gene matches. This CDR3 is 14 amino acids long. CDR3 in DNA: TGTGCCAGTACTCATACAGGGGGCCTGTCACCCCTCCACTTT. Translation gives CASTHTGGLSPLHF.

The chain combines TRBV6-5 with TRBJ2-7, with unresolved D. CDR1 MNHEY and CDR2 SVGAGI come from the germline V gene. The CDR3 contains 15 residues. Trimming removed 7 bases from V and 0 bases from J, with 16 bases in between. In DNA, the CDR3 is TGTGCCAGCAACGAAGGAGCTGTCAGCTCCTACGAGCAGTACTTC. It translates to CASNEGAVSSYEQYF.

This chain uses TRBV5-5 with TRBJ2-7, with a possible D match to TRBD2 (5 bases). Looked up from germline, CDR1 is SGHKS and CDR2 is YYEKEE (reference sequence). The CDR3 has 16 residues. V was shortened by 4 bases and J by 5 bases, with 22 bases between the two germline ends. The CDR3 loop is CASSRGGLRAVDEQYF. CDR3 in DNA: TGTGCCAGCAGCCGAGGTGGACTTCGGGCGGTCGACGAGCAGTACTTC.

The V gene is TRBV10-3, the J gene TRBJ1-5; TRBD1 aligns across 7 bases. The CDR3 is 13 amino acids. Germline trimming cut 10 bases from V and 3 bases from J; bases unmatched to any gene: 6. The germline V gene has CDR1 ENHRY and CDR2 SYGVKD. This CDR3 reads CATLGQINQPQHF. The DNA of the CDR3 is TGTGCCACCCTGGGACAGATCAATCAGCCCCAGCATTTT.

V usage is TRBV2 and J usage is TRBJ1-5, with 8 bases matching TRBD1. CDR3 size: 15 residues. Trimming removed 4 bases from V and 5 bases from J; junction bases left unmatched: 7. Germline assignment: CDR1 SNHLY and CDR2 FYNNEI. CDR3 protein: CASSGGTGGDQPQHF. CDR3 sequence (DNA): TGTGCCAGCAGTGGAGGAACAGGGGGGGATCAGCCCCAGCATTTT.

The chain links TRBV6-1 to TRBJ1-2; 8 nucleotides agree with TRBD1. Germline V gene sequence: CDR1 MNHNS, CDR2 SASEGT. The junction had 1 base not matched to a gene; V was cut back by 0 bases and J by 4 bases. This CDR3 comprises 14 residues. CDR3 residues: CASSEAGTGYGYTF. The DNA of the CDR3 is TGTGCCAGCAGTGAAGCGGGGACAGGCTATGGCTACACCTTC.

This clone has a handful of counts. This rearrangement joins TRBV7-9 to TRBJ1-4; TRBD1 aligns across 7 bases. Germline assignment: CDR1 SEHNR and CDR2 FQNEAQ (reference sequence). V was pared by 2 bases and J by 7 bases, with 7 bases of the junction left unmatched. The CDR3 contains 15 residues. The CDR3 nucleotides are TGTGCCAGCAGCTTATTAGAGTCAGGGGGTGAAAAACTGTTTTTT. Translating it yields CASSLLESGGEKLFF.

The CDR3 region is CASEQDSNQPQHF. The CDR3 nucleotides are TGTGCCAGCGAGCAGGATAGCAATCAGCCCCAGCATTTT. This sequence joins TRBV2 and TRBJ1-5; D unclear. CDR1 and CDR2 from the germline V gene are SNHLY and FYNNEI. The CDR3 loop spans 13 amino acids. Trimming pared 8 bases from V and 0 bases from J, leaving 8 bases between. Full variable domain (remainder filled in from reference TRBV2 and TRBJ1-5): EPEVTQTPSHQVTQMGQEVILRCVPISNHLYFYWYRQILGQKVEFLVSFYNNEISEKSEIFDDQFSVERPDGSNFTLKIRSTKLEDSAMYFCASEQDSNQPQHFGDGTRLSIL.

The chain's CDR3 is CASSFGGTGAHEQYF. CDR3 DNA sequence: TGCGCCAGCAGCTTCGGAGGGACAGGGGCCCACGAGCAGTACTTC. V usage is TRBV5-1 and J usage is TRBJ2-7; 10 bases align to TRBD1. Per the germline V gene, CDR1 is SGHRS and CDR2 is YFSETQ. The CDR3 consists of 15 residues. V was pared by 2 bases and J by 5 bases, with 7 bases of the junction left unmatched. The complete variable domain, with remaining parts taken from reference TRBV5-1 and TRBJ2-7, reads KAGVTQTPRYLIKTRGQQVTLSCSPISGHRSVSWYQQTPGQGLQFLFEYFSETQRNKGNFPGRFSGRQFSNSRSEMNVSTLELGDSALYLCASSFGGTGAHEQYFGPGTRLTVT.

The V gene is TRBV14, the J gene TRBJ1-1, with D tentatively TRBD1 (5 bases). CDR3 length: 13 amino acids. The germline CDR1 and CDR2 sequences are SGHDN and FVKESK. V was clipped by 6 bases and J by 5 bases, with 13 bases between them. In DNA form, the CDR3 reads TGTGCCAGCAGTCAAATCAGGGATACTGAAGCTTTCTTT. Amino acid sequence: CASSQIRDTEAFF.

The genes are TRBV11-2 and TRBJ1-2, with 7 bases fitting TRBD1. Losses at the gene ends were 4 bases for V and 6 bases for J; bases not matched to a gene: 5. This CDR3 has 13 residues. Germline CDR1 and CDR2: SGHAT and FQNNGV. In DNA, the CDR3 is TGTGCCAGCAGCTATATAACAGGGGATGGCTACACCTTC. It encodes CASSYITGDGYTF.

DNA for the CDR3: TGTGCCAGCAGCTATGGGACAGGCCCTGAAGCTTTCTTT. Encoded protein: CASSYGTGPEAFF. The chain is built from TRBV3-1 (or the pseudogene TRBV3-2) and TRBJ1-1; the match to TRBD1 covers 8 bases. Germline V gene sequence: CDR1 LGHDT, CDR2 YNNKEL (reference sequence). The V gene end was trimmed by 5 bases and the J gene end by 6 bases; junction bases not matched to a gene: 5. The length of the CDR3 is 13 residues.

The rearrangement links TRBV7-3 to TRBJ1-1, with TRBD1 matching 10 bases. V gave up 4 bases and J gave up 4 bases; unmatched junction bases: 3. The germline CDR1 and CDR2 sequences are SGHTA and FQGTGA. CDR3 size: 14 residues. The CDR3 DNA sequence: TGTGCCAGCAGCTGGGGACAGGGGAGCACTGAAGCTTTCTTT. Its protein product is CASSWGQGSTEAFF.

This clone was seen once. The chain couples TRBV5-1 to TRBJ1-2, with 12 bases lining up with TRBD1. The ends lost 4 bases at V and 6 bases at J; junction bases unmatched: 4. Germline V gene sequence: CDR1 SGHRS, CDR2 YFSETQ. There are 14 residues in the CDR3. The CDR3 sequence is CASSPGTGGDGYTF. The CDR3 bases are TGCGCCAGCAGCCCAGGGACAGGGGGCGATGGCTACACCTTC.

As concerns this clone: The same CDR3 is also encoded by other DNA sequences in this sample. The chain combines TRBV5-1 with TRBJ2-7, with 12 bases matching TRBD1. The CDR3 is made up of 16 amino acids. J gave up 6 bases and V 2 bases, and 9 bases lay outside the gene matches. CDR1 and CDR2 from the germline V gene are SGHRS and YFSETQ. Here the CDR3 DNA reads TGCGCCAGCAGCTTCCGGGGGCGGGACAGGGGGCGCGAGCAGTACTTC. This encodes CASSFRGRDRGREQYF.